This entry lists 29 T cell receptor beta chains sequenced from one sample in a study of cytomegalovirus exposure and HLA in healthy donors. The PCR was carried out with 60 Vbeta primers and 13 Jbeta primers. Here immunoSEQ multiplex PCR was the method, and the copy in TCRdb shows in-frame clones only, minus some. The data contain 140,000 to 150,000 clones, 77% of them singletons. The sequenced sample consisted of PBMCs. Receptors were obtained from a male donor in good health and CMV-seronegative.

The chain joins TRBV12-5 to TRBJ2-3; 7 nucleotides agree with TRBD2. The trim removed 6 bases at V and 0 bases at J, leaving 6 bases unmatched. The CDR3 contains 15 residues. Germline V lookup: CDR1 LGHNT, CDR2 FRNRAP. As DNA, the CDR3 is TGTGCTAGTGGGGACGGGGGGACTAGCACAGATACGCAGTATTTT. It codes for CASGDGGTSTDTQYF.

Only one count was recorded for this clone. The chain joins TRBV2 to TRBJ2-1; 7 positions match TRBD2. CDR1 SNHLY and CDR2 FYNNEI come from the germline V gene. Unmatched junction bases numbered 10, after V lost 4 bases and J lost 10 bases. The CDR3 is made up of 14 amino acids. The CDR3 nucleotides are TGTGCCAGCAGTGGCGGTAGCCTCGGGGGGGAGCAGTTCTTC. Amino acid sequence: CASSGGSLGGEQFF.

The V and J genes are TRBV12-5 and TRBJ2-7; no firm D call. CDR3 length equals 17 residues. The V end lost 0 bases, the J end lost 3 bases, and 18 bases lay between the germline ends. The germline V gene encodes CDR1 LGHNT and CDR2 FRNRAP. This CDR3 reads CASGLVRLAEPNYEQYF. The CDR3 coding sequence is TGTGCTAGTGGTTTGGTACGCTTAGCCGAGCCGAACTACGAGCAGTACTTC.

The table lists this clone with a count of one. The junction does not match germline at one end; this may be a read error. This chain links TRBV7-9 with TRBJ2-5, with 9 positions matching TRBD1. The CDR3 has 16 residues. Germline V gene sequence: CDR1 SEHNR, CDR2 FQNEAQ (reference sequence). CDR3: CSSSPIVGQGKETQYF. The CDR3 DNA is TGTTCCAGCAGCCCTATCGTGGGACAGGGAAAAGAGACCCAGTACTTC.

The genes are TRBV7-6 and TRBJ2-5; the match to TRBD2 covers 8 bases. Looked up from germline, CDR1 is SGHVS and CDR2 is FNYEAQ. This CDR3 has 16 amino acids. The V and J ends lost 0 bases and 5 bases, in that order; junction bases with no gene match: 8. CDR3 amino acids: CASSLAGLAARETQYF. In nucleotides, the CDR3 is TGTGCCAGCAGCTTAGCAGGACTAGCCGCTAGGGAGACCCAGTACTTC.

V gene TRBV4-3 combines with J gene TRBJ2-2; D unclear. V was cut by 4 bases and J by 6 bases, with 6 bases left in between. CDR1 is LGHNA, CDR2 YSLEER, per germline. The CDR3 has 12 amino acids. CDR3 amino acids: CASSREAGELFF. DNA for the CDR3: TGCGCCAGCAGCCGTGAGGCCGGGGAGCTGTTTTTT.

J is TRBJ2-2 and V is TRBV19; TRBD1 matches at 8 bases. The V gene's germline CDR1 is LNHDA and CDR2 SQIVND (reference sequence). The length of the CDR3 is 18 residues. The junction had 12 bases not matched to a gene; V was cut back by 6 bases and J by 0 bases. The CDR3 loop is CASSPGQAPLSNTGELFF. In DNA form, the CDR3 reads TGTGCCAGTAGCCCGGGACAGGCTCCCTTGTCGAACACCGGGGAGCTGTTTTTT. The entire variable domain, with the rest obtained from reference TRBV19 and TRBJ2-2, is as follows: DGGITQSPKYLFRKEGQNVTLSCEQNLNHDAMYWYRQDPGQGLRLIYYSQIVNDFQKGDIAEGYSVSREKKESFPLTVTSAQKNPTAFYLCASSPGQAPLSNTGELFFGEGSRLTVL.

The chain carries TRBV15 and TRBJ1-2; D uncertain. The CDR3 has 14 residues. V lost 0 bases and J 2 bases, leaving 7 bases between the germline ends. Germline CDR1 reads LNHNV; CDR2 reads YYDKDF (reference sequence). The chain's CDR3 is CATSRDPRNYGYTF. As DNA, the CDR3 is TGTGCCACCAGCAGAGATCCGCGGAACTATGGCTACACCTTC.

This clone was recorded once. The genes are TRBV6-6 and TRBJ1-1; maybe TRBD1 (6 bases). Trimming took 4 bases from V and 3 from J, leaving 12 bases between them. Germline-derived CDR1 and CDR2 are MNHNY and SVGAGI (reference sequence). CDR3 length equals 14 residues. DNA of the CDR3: TGTGCCAGCAGTTGGACAGCTCGGGACACTGAAGCTTTCTTT. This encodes CASSWTARDTEAFF.

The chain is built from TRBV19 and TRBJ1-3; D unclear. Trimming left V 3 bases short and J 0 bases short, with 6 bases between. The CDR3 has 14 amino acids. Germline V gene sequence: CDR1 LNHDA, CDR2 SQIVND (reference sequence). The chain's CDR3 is CASSISSSGNTIYF. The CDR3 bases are TGTGCCAGTAGTATTAGTAGCTCTGGAAACACCATATATTTT.

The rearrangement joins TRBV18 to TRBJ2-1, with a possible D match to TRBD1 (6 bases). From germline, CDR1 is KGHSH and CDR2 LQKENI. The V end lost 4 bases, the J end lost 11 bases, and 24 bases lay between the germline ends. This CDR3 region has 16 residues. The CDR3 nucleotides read TGTGCCAGCTCACGCACAGGGAAAGGCGGCTCCGGGCAGCAGTTCTTC. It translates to CASSRTGKGGSGQQFF.

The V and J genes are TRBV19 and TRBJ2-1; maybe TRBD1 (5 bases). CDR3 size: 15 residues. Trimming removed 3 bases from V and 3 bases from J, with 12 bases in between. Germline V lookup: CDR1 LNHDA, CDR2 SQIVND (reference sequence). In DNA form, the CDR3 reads TGTGCCAGTAGTATCGGCAGGGTTGTCTACAATGAGCAGTTCTTC. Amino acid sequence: CASSIGRVVYNEQFF.

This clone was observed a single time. The CDR3 DNA reads as TGTGCCAGCAGTCCCGAAGGAGGACTTCGGAATGAGCAGTTCTTC. It is translated as CASSPEGGLRNEQFF. The genes are TRBV11-2 and TRBJ2-1; weak D call: TRBD2 (5 bases). The germline V and J ends were trimmed by 6 bases and 7 bases, with 19 bases remaining between them. This CDR3 is built from 15 residues. The germline V gene encodes CDR1 SGHAT and CDR2 FQNNGV.

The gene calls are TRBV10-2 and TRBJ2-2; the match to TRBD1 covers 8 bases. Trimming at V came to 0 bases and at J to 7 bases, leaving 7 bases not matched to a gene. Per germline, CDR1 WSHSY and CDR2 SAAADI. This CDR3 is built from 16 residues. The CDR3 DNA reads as TGCGCCAGCAGTGAGTCGGGCAGGGGGCTTTACGGGGAGCTGTTTTTT. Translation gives CASSESGRGLYGELFF.

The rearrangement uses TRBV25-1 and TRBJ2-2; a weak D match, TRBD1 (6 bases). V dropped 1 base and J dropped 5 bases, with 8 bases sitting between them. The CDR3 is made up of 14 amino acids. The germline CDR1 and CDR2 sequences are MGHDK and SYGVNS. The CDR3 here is CASSESQGTGELFF. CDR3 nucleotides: TGTGCCAGCAGTGAATCTCAGGGGACCGGGGAGCTGTTTTTT. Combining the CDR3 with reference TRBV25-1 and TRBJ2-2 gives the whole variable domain EADIYQTPRYLVIGTGKKITLECSQTMGHDKMYWYQQDPGMELHLIHYSYGVNSTEKGDLSSESTVSRIRTEHFPLTLESARPSHTSQYLCASSESQGTGELFFGEGSRLTVL.

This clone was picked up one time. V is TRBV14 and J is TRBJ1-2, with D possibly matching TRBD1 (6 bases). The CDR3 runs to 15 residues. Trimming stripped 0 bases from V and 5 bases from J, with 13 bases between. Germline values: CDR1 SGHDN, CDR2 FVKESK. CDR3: CASSQDERGGYGYTF. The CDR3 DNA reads TGTGCCAGCAGCCAAGATGAGAGGGGGGGGTATGGCTACACCTTC.

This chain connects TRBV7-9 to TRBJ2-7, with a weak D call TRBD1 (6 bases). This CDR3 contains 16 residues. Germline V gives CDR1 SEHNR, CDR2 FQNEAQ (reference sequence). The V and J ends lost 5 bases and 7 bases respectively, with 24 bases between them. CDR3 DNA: TGTGCCAGCAGCCACCCGTTGGTGGGGGCGACAGAGGAGCAGTACTTC. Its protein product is CASSHPLVGATEEQYF.

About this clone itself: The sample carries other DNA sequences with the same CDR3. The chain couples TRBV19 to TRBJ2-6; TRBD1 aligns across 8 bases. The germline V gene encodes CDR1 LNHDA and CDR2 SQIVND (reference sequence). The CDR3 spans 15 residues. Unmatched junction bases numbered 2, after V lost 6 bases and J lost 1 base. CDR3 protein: CASRTGGSGANVLTF. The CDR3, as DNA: TGTGCCAGTAGAACAGGGGGTTCTGGGGCCAACGTCCTGACTTTC.

CDR3 loop: CASPTPGRNNSPLHF. CDR3 DNA sequence: TGTGCCAGCCCCACCCCGGGGAGGAATAATTCACCCCTCCACTTT. The rearrangement links TRBV19 to TRBJ1-6; D is unclear. Germline CDR1 and CDR2: LNHDA and SQIVND (reference sequence). CDR3 length equals 15 residues. With 9 bases removed from V and 5 bases from J, the gap between germline ends came to 17 bases.

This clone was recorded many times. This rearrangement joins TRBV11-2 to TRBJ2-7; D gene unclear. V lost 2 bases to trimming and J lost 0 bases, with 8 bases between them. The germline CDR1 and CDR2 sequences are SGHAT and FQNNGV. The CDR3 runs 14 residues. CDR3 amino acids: CASSLFAYSYEQYF. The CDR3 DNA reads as TGTGCCAGCAGCTTATTTGCGTACTCCTACGAGCAGTACTTC.

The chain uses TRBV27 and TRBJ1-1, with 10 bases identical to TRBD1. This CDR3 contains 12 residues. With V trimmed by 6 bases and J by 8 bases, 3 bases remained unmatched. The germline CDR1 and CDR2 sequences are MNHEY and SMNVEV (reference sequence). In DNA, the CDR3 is TGTGCCAGCAGGACAGGGGGCACCGAAGCTTTCTTT. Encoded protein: CASRTGGTEAFF.

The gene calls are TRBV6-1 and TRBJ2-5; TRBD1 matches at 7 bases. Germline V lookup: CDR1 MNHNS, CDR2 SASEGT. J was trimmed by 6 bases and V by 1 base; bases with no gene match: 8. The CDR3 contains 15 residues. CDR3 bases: TGTGCCAGCAGTGAAGTTGAGACAGGGCGAAAGACCCAGTACTTC. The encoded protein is CASSEVETGRKTQYF.

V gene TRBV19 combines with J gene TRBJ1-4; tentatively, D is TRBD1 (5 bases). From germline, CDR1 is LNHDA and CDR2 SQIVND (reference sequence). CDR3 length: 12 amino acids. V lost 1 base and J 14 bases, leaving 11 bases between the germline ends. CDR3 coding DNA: TGTGCCAGTAGTATAGCTGGGGGGGGGCTGTTTTTT. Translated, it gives CASSIAGGGLFF. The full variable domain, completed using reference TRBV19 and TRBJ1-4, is DGGITQSPKYLFRKEGQNVTLSCEQNLNHDAMYWYRQDPGQGLRLIYYSQIVNDFQKGDIAEGYSVSREKKESFPLTVTSAQKNPTAFYLCASSIAGGGLFFGSGTQLSVL.

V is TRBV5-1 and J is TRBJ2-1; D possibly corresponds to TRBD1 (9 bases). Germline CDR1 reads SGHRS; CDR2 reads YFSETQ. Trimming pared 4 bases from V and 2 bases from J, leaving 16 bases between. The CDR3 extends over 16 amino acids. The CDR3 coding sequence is TGCGCCAGCAGCACGGGGGGGACAGGGCCCTACAATGAGCAGTTCTTC. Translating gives CASSTGGTGPYNEQFF.

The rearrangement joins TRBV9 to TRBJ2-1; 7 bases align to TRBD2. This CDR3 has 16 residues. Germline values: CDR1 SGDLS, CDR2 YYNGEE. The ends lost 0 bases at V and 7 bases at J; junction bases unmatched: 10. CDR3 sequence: CASSVGGRAGGNEQFF. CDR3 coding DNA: TGTGCCAGCAGCGTAGGAGGGAGGGCCGGGGGTAATGAGCAGTTCTTC.

For the CDR3, the DNA is TGTGCCAGCTCGGCGTCCCATAGGGAGGCCACCATATATTTT. This codes for CASSASHREATIYF. The chain has TRBV11-3 and TRBJ1-3; no definite D call. V gave up 8 bases and J gave up 9 bases, with 20 bases separating them. This CDR3 has 14 residues. Germline V gene data show CDR1 as SGHNT and CDR2 as YENEEA.

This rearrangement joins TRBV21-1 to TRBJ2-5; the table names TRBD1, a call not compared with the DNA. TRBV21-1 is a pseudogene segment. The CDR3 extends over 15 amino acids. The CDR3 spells CASSQTARGGETQYF. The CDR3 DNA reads TGTGCCAGCAGCCAGACGGCTAGGGGTGGGGAGACCCAGTACTTC.

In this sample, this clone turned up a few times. The CDR3 spells CASMVQADSSYEQYF. CDR3 sequence (DNA): TGTGCCAGCATGGTTCAGGCTGATTCTTCCTACGAGCAGTACTTC. This chain joins TRBV6-6 and TRBJ2-7; D gene unclear. Germline CDR1 is MNHNY and CDR2 is SVGAGI (reference sequence). With 7 bases removed from V and 1 base from J, the gap between germline ends came to 17 bases. The CDR3 totals 15 residues.

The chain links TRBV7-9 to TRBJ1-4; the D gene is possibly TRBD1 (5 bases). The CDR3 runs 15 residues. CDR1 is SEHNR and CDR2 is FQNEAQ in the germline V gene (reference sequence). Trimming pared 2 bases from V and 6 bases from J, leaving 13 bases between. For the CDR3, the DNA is TGTGCCAGCAGCTTAAGACGGACGGGGGATGAAAAACTGTTTTTT. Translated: CASSLRRTGDEKLFF. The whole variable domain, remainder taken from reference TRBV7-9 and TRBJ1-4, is DTGVSQNPRHKITKRGQNVTFRCDPISEHNRLYWYRQTLGQGPEFLTYFQNEAQLEKSRLLSDRFSAERPKGSFSTLEIQRTEQGDSAMYLCASSLRRTGDEKLFFGSGTQLSVL.